Listed below are T cell receptor beta chains from one sample, sequenced in a study of blood T cell repertoires in COVID-19. Profiled with immunoSEQ multiplex PCR; TCRdb holds only in-frame clones, not every one. Altogether 300,000 to 400,000 clones are present, around nine tenths being singletons, with the ten largest covering 2.5% to 4%. The specimen was peripheral blood. All receptors come from a woman aged 18-29 years who had recovered from COVID-19. CDR3s leave out the opening cysteine and the closing phenylalanine or tryptophan.

V gene	CDR3 length	CDR3 protein
TRBV19	13	ASSKKGATNEKLF
TRBV29-1	13	SVPSTGDSGNTIY
TRBV7-7	13	ASSRTSGRGDEQF
TRBV6-1	12	ASSEAGHATVPF
TRBV7-9	14	ASSHPATQTNYGYT
TRBV29-1	11	SVEDRVSNEQF
TRBV7-2	16	ASSPRGQFIHSYNEQF
TRBV7-2	11	ASSPNQYTEAF
TRBV12-1	15	ASPHRREIWGYNEQF
TRBV4-3	15	ASSQDPPGSSGNTIY
TRBV11-2	15	ASSLDRVSGKSETQY
TRBV5-4	14	ASSLGLAGGSNEQF
TRBV5-1	14	ASSTGLAGGTDTQY
TRBV5-4	14	ASSAPGQGAQETQY
TRBV7-9	10	ASSPSKNIQY
TRBV9	15	ASSPLTSGGTAGELF
TRBV6-5	12	ASSDSSTNEKLF